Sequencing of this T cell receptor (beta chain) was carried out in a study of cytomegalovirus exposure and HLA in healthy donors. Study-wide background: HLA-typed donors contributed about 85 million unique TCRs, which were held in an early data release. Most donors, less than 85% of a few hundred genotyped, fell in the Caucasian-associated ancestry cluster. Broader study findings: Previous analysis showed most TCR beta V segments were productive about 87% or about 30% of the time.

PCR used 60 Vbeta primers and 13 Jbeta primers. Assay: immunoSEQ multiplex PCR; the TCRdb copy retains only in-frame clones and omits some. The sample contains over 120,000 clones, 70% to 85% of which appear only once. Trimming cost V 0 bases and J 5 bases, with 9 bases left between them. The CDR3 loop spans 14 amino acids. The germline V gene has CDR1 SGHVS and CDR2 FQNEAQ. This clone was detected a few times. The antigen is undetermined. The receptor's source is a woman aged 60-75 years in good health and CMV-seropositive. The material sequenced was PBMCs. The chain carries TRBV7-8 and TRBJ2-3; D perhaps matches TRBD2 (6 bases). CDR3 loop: CASSLAGGGDTQYF. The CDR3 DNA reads TGTGCCAGCAGCTTAGCGGGAGGAGGAGATACGCAGTATTTT.